Shown below are 13 T cell receptor beta chains from a single sample sequenced in a study of blood T cells in healthy people across ages. Then a second PCR, running about 7 to 11 cycles, was carried out with a sample-barcoded 5' primer and a J-beta primer mix. One entry per CDR3 protein results from TCRdb running MiXCR on the 5' RACE reads. The sample has approximately 690,000 distinct CDR3 sequences, 35% to 50% seen once. The sample consisted of blood. Every receptor here comes from a man older than 75 in good health.

This chain connects TRBV6-6 to TRBJ1-4; no clear D. The germline gives CDR1 MNHNY, CDR2 SVGAGI (reference sequence). The CDR3 has 14 residues. Trimming removed 7 bases at V and 7 bases at J, with 16 bases between. The DNA of the CDR3 is TGTGCCAGCATTCCGGGTCCCGGGCGTGAAAAACTGTTTTTT. Amino acid sequence: CASIPGPGREKLFF.

This rearrangement joins TRBV10-3 to TRBJ1-5; D uncertain. Germline V gene data show CDR1 as ENHRY and CDR2 as SYGVKD. V was shortened by 6 bases and J by 3 bases, with 12 bases between the two germline ends. The CDR3 covers 14 residues. The CDR3 protein is CAIRPDGNNQPQHF. The CDR3 region has the DNA TGTGCCATCAGGCCGGACGGGAACAATCAGCCCCAGCATTTT.

This clonotype has just a few counts. The chain carries TRBV12-3 or TRBV12-4 and TRBJ1-6; D remains ambiguous. Trimming removed 3 bases from V and 8 bases from J, with 5 bases in between. The CDR3 spans 12 residues. The CDR3 sequence is CASSFQHSPLHF. DNA for the CDR3: TGTGCCAGCAGTTTTCAGCATTCACCCCTCCACTTT.

This clonotype was observed many times. A junction boundary mismatches the germline segment, possibly from a read error. The chain employs TRBV29-1 and TRBJ2-3; 8 bases agree with TRBD1. Germline V gives CDR1 SQVTM, CDR2 ANQGSEA. The CDR3 is 13 residues long. This chain's CDR3 is CSVGQALTYTQYF. The CDR3, as DNA: TGCAGCGTGGGACAGGCGCTCACATATACGCAGTATTTT.

This clonotype was recorded at least ten times. The chain links TRBV11-2 to TRBJ2-7; TRBD2 aligns across 8 bases. The germline V gene has CDR1 SGHAT and CDR2 FQNNGV. The CDR3 runs 15 residues. V gave up 2 bases and J gave up 2 bases; unmatched junction bases: 5. The CDR3 here is CASSLSGTRAYEQYF. As DNA, the CDR3 is TGTGCCAGCAGCTTATCCGGGACTAGGGCCTACGAGCAGTACTTC.

A remark on this clonotype: The junction differs from germline at one of its ends, possibly a read error. V gene TRBV7-2 combines with J gene TRBJ1-6; D perhaps matches TRBD1 (5 bases). Germline V gene data show CDR1 as SGHTA and CDR2 as FQGNSA. The CDR3 runs 15 residues. CDR3 sequence (DNA): TGTGCCAGCAGCAAAGGCGGACCCCAGGGTTCACCCCCCCACTTT. Its translation is CASSKGGPQGSPPHF. The whole variable domain, filled in from reference TRBV7-2 and TRBJ1-6, reads GAGVSQSPSNKVTEKGKDVELRCDPISGHTALYWYRQSLGQGLEFLIYFQGNSAPDKSGLPSDRFSAERTGGSVSTLTIQRTQQEDSAVYLCASSKGGPQGSPPHFGNGTRLTVT.

V and J are TRBV20-1 and TRBJ2-7, with 7 positions matching TRBD2. Per germline, CDR1 DFQATT and CDR2 SNEGSKA (reference sequence). V lost 0 bases, J lost 2 bases, and 1 base stayed unmatched. This CDR3 has 13 residues. The CDR3 protein is CSARDGGAYEQYF. DNA for the CDR3: TGCAGTGCTAGAGATGGGGGGGCCTACGAGCAGTACTTC.

This clonotype showed up just a few times. The CDR3 DNA is TGCGCCAGCAGTGAGACTAGCGGGGCGGTCTACGAGCAGTACTTC. It encodes CASSETSGAVYEQYF. The chain is built from TRBV10-2 and TRBJ2-4; 10 bases are a match to TRBD2. The J call may be mistaken, given a closer DNA end match to TRBJ2-7. CDR1 is WSHSY and CDR2 is SAAADI in the germline V gene. The CDR3 totals 15 residues.

This clonotype was seen only a few times. The chain is built from TRBV12-5 and TRBJ1-2, with a tentative D call TRBD1 (6 bases). The germline V gene encodes CDR1 LGHNT and CDR2 FRNRAP. V was clipped by 2 bases and J by 8 bases, with 21 bases between them. The CDR3 length is 16 residues. In nucleotides, the CDR3 is TGTGCTAGTGGTTTGTCCACCTCCAGGGCAGGGGAAGGCTACACCTTC. As protein: CASGLSTSRAGEGYTF.

This clonotype occurred many times. The genes are TRBV9 and TRBJ2-1; D is possibly TRBD1 (6 bases). There are 16 residues in the CDR3. The V end lost 4 bases, the J end lost 2 bases, and 16 bases lay between the germline ends. Looked up from germline, CDR1 is SGDLS and CDR2 is YYNGEE. The CDR3 bases are TGTGCCAGCAGCCTTAGGACAGACGGAACCTACAATGAGCAGTTCTTC. It yields the protein CASSLRTDGTYNEQFF.

The chain employs TRBV21-1 and TRBJ2-3; TRBD2, the table's D call, was not compared with the DNA. TRBV21-1 is tagged as a pseudogene. This CDR3 region has 18 residues. The CDR3, as DNA: TGTGCCAGCAGCAACTGGGCTAGCGGGAGGGTTGGGACAGATACGCAGTATTTT. Translated, it gives CASSNWASGRVGTDTQYF.

The V call is TRBV29-1, the J call TRBJ2-7; tentatively, D is TRBD2 (6 bases). Trimming removed 1 base from V and 9 bases from J, with 10 bases in between. Germline CDR1 reads SQVTM; CDR2 reads ANQGSEA. This CDR3 is 11 amino acids long. CDR3 sequence reads: CSVEVARGQYF. The CDR3 DNA is TGCAGCGTTGAAGTTGCGCGGGGGCAGTACTTC.

CDR3 in amino acids: CSAHPGGMGYTF. The CDR3 coding sequence is TGCAGCGCCCATCCCGGGGGTATGGGCTACACCTTC. V usage is TRBV29-1 and J usage is TRBJ1-2; D possibly corresponds to TRBD1 (5 bases). Germline V gives CDR1 SQVTM, CDR2 ANQGSEA. This CDR3 comprises 12 residues. Trimming took off 7 bases at V and 8 bases at J, with 17 bases between the two ends. The whole variable domain, filled in from reference TRBV29-1 and TRBJ1-2, reads SAVISQKPSRDICQRGTSLTIQCQVDSQVTMMFWYRQQPGQSLTLIATANQGSEATYESGFVIDKFPISRPNLTFSTLTVSNMSPEDSSIYLCSAHPGGMGYTFGSGTRLTVV.